Each of the 30 T cell receptor beta chains below was sequenced from the same sample in a study of molecular identifiers for immune sequencing clone quantification. TCRdb called the PCR reads again in MiXCR, with one record for every CDR3 protein. The table records about 10,000 distinct CDR3 sequences, about a fifth of them present only once. Material for sequencing was naive CD8+ T cells from blood, with Jurkat cell RNA spiked in. Subset reported: FACS-sorted CD8+CD4-CCR7+CD45RA+ naive T cells. The receptors derive from a human donor in good health. Some libraries in this study had Jurkat cell RNA spiked in.

Concerning this clonotype: The CDR3 ends on some other residue instead of the conserved phenylalanine or tryptophan, so this is likely a read error. Here the CDR3 reads CSATTGTRYLGEQFL. The CDR3 DNA follows: TGCAGTGCTACTACCGGGACTAGGTATTTGGGTGAGCAGTTCCTC. This chain uses TRBV20-1 with TRBJ2-1; 8 nucleotides line up with TRBD2. Germline values: CDR1 DFQATT, CDR2 SNEGSKA (reference sequence). The CDR3 is 15 amino acids. The junction had 14 bases not matched to a gene; V was cut back by 4 bases and J by 9 bases.

This chain joins TRBV7-8 and TRBJ2-7; the match to TRBD1 covers 7 bases. This CDR3 has 14 residues. CDR1 is SGHVS and CDR2 is FQNEAQ in the germline V gene. V was pared by 4 bases and J by 4 bases, with 7 bases of the junction left unmatched. The CDR3 reads CASSSTGEYYEQYF. In nucleotides, the CDR3 is TGTGCCAGCAGCTCCACAGGGGAGTATTACGAGCAGTACTTC.

This clonotype was seen many times. This chain uses TRBV7-6 with TRBJ1-1; no clear D gene. The CDR3 has 14 amino acids. Germline-derived CDR1 and CDR2 are SGHVS and FNYEAQ. V was shortened by 0 bases and J by 1 base, with 6 bases between the two germline ends. The CDR3 DNA sequence: TGTGCCAGCAGCTTAGCCCCCTCGAACACTGAAGCTTTCTTT. This codes for CASSLAPSNTEAFF.

Concerning this clonotype itself: A single base separates this from a much larger clone, so it may be a read error. J is TRBJ2-1 and V is TRBV6-2 or TRBV6-3, with no clear D. The V end lost 8 bases, the J end lost 9 bases, and 11 bases lay between the germline ends. CDR1 MNHEY and CDR2 SVGEGT come from the germline V gene. This CDR3 comprises 11 residues. The CDR3 nucleotides are TGTGCCAGCTGCCCTATGGGTGAGCAGTTCTTC. It codes for CASCPMGEQFF.

This clonotype is medium-sized. The rearrangement links TRBV7-6 to TRBJ2-6; D not resolved. The V and J ends lost 1 base and 0 bases respectively, with 7 bases between them. The germline gives CDR1 SGHVS, CDR2 FNYEAQ. The CDR3 extends over 16 amino acids. The CDR3, as DNA: TGTGCCAGCAGCTTAGTCGGATCCTCTGGGGCCAACGTCCTGACTTTC. Its protein is CASSLVGSSGANVLTF.

By frequency in the sample, this clonotype is medium-sized. The V call is TRBV7-9, the J call TRBJ1-1; D is ambiguous. Germline CDR1 and CDR2: SEHNR and FQNEAQ (reference sequence). The CDR3 consists of 14 residues. V was shortened by 1 base and J by 3 bases, with 9 bases between the two germline ends. CDR3 loop: CASSLDSQYTEAFF. CDR3 nucleotide sequence: TGTGCCAGCAGCTTAGATTCACAGTACACTGAAGCTTTCTTT.

This clonotype is termed medium-sized (0.01 to 0.1%). The chain is built from TRBV9 and TRBJ1-5; possibly TRBD1 for D (5 bases). The germline CDR1 and CDR2 sequences are SGDLS and YYNGEE. The germline V and J ends were trimmed by 3 bases and 2 bases, with 15 bases remaining between them. The CDR3 runs to 16 residues. The CDR3 loop reads CASSEGHSGGNQPQHF. CDR3 DNA sequence: TGTGCCAGCAGCGAAGGGCACTCGGGGGGCAATCAGCCCCAGCATTTT.

The chain uses TRBV12-3 or TRBV12-4 and TRBJ2-7; no clear D gene. The CDR3 has 12 residues. V shed 2 bases and J shed 5 bases, with 7 bases lying between them. CDR3 nucleotides: TGTGCCAGCAGTTTAAGGCCAGACGAGCAGTACTTC. Residues: CASSLRPDEQYF.

The table lists this clonotype with many counts. The chain is built from TRBV5-1 and TRBJ2-7; 9 positions match TRBD1. The germline V gene encodes CDR1 SGHRS and CDR2 YFSETQ. The ends lost 3 bases at V and 0 bases at J; junction bases unmatched: 10. CDR3 length: 17 residues. The CDR3 nucleotides read TGCGCCAGCAGCTGGACCTCCGGACAGGGGTACTCCTACGAGCAGTACTTC. Protein product: CASSWTSGQGYSYEQYF.

This clonotype was observed a handful of times. One base away lies a much larger clone, so this may be a sequencing read error. The DNA of the CDR3 is TGTGCCGGCAGCCCCCGCCACCGGGACAGGGCCACCGGGGAGCTGTTTTTT. Translated, it gives CAGSPRHRDRATGELFF. V gene TRBV7-9 combines with J gene TRBJ2-2; 9 bases fit TRBD1. Germline V lookup: CDR1 SEHNR, CDR2 FQNEAQ (reference sequence). The length of the CDR3 is 17 residues.

This clonotype is labeled medium-sized. The CDR3 reads CATSTLLAKNIQYF. DNA for the CDR3: TGTGCCACCAGCACCTTACTAGCCAAAAACATTCAGTACTTC. This rearrangement joins TRBV15 to TRBJ2-4; D uncertain. Germline CDR1 and CDR2: LNHNV and YYDKDF (reference sequence). The CDR3 has 14 amino acids. V was shortened by 4 bases and J by 0 bases, with 7 bases between the two germline ends.

V and J are TRBV5-1 and TRBJ2-7; D assignment may be TRBD1 or TRBD2 (5 bases each). V lost 2 bases to trimming and J lost 6 bases, with 12 bases between them. CDR3 length: 13 amino acids. Germline V gene data show CDR1 as SGHRS and CDR2 as YFSETQ. The CDR3 coding sequence is TGCGCCAGCAGCTTCGGGACCGGGTTCGAGCAGTACTTC. Its protein product is CASSFGTGFEQYF.

This clonotype is judged medium-sized. V gene TRBV6-5 combines with J gene TRBJ2-5; D gene ambiguous. Germline assignment: CDR1 MNHEY and CDR2 SVGAGI. V lost 0 bases and J 1 base, leaving 9 bases between the germline ends. The CDR3 totals 15 residues. CDR3 nucleotides: TGTGCCAGCAGTTACTCGATAGGGTTCCAAGAGACCCAGTACTTC. Translation gives CASSYSIGFQETQYF.

Judged by abundance, this clonotype is medium-sized. V and J are TRBV7-9 and TRBJ2-3, with D possibly being TRBD1 (7 bases). V was pared by 5 bases and J by 5 bases, with 29 bases between. This CDR3 comprises 19 residues. Germline CDR1 and CDR2: SEHNR and FQNEAQ (reference sequence). The CDR3 is CASSPDRSPPGTPEDTQYF. The CDR3 region has the DNA TGTGCCAGCAGCCCGGACAGGAGTCCCCCCGGGACTCCTGAAGATACGCAGTATTTT.

Here the CDR3 DNA reads TGTGCCAGCAGTTTCAGCGGGAGAGTCAATGAGCAGTTCTTC. The encoded protein is CASSFSGRVNEQFF. This chain connects TRBV27 to TRBJ2-1, with 8 nucleotides matching TRBD2. Germline V gives CDR1 MNHEY, CDR2 SMNVEV (reference sequence). The CDR3 totals 14 residues. V gave up 3 bases and J gave up 6 bases; unmatched junction bases: 4.

This clonotype rates as medium-sized. CDR3 in amino acids: CASSYSKMSEASTDTQYF. CDR3 DNA sequence: TGTGCCAGCAGTTACTCGAAGATGTCAGAAGCTAGCACAGATACGCAGTATTTT. The chain couples TRBV6-5 to TRBJ2-3; D unresolved. Trimming took 0 bases from V and 0 from J, leaving 16 bases between them. The CDR3 extends over 18 amino acids. Germline CDR1 is MNHEY and CDR2 is SVGAGI.

A note on this clonotype: A read error may produce the germline difference seen at one junction end. J is TRBJ2-3 and V is TRBV28, with TRBD1 identical over 7 bases. Germline CDR1 MDHEN, CDR2 SYDVKM. The CDR3 loop spans 15 amino acids. The CDR3 DNA reads as TGTGCCAGCAATCCATACAGGGGCGGCACAGCTACGCAGTATTTT. This gives the protein CASNPYRGGTATQYF.

This clonotype was observed once. This may be a read error, as it is one base from a much larger clone. The chain joins TRBV20-1 to TRBJ2-7; D remains ambiguous. Deletions cut 2 bases from V and 2 bases from J, with 7 bases between. The germline CDR1 and CDR2 sequences are DFQATT and SNEGSKA (reference sequence). The length of the CDR3 is 12 residues. The CDR3 protein is CSARNSAYEQYF. As DNA, the CDR3 is TGCAGTGCTAGAAACTCGGCCTACGAGCAGTACTTC.

This clonotype was counted many times. The chain uses TRBV6-6 and TRBJ2-1; either TRBD1 or TRBD2 may fit D (5 bases each). The length of the CDR3 is 18 residues. Trimming stripped 0 bases from V and 4 bases from J, with 19 bases between. CDR1 is MNHNY, CDR2 SVGAGI, per germline (reference sequence). The chain's CDR3 is CASSYSTGRLTTYNEQFF. CDR3 nucleotides: TGTGCCAGCAGTTACTCCACGGGGCGTCTAACAACTTACAATGAGCAGTTCTTC.

This clonotype has a handful of counts. The junction and the germline gene differ at one end; a read error may be behind it. The chain employs TRBV20-1 and TRBJ1-2; D gene ambiguous. The CDR3 covers 16 residues. Germline V gene sequence: CDR1 DFQATT, CDR2 SNEGSKA (reference sequence). CDR3 in amino acids: CSAKAPWFPDNYGYAF. The DNA for the CDR3 is TGCAGTGCGAAGGCCCCTTGGTTTCCCGATAACTATGGCTACGCCTTC.

The chain couples TRBV6-5 to TRBJ2-1; TRBD2 aligns across 10 bases. Germline V gene lookup returns CDR1 MNHEY and CDR2 SVGAGI. J gave up 12 bases and V 10 bases, and 12 bases lay outside the gene matches. This CDR3 is 13 amino acids long. The CDR3 spells CATSPRLAGLQFF. CDR3 coding DNA: TGTGCCACCAGCCCTAGACTAGCGGGTCTGCAGTTCTTC.

By share, this clonotype counts as medium-sized. J is TRBJ2-7 and V is TRBV7-9, with D perhaps assigned TRBD1 or TRBD2 (5 bases each). This CDR3 contains 17 residues. From germline, CDR1 is SEHNR and CDR2 FQNEAQ (reference sequence). V was pared by 4 bases and J by 3 bases, with 22 bases between. CDR3 sequence reads: CASSSQAGGGRYYEQYF. DNA for the CDR3: TGTGCCAGCAGCTCCCAGGCTGGTGGGGGACGGTACTACGAGCAGTACTTC.

In its sample, this clonotype ranks as medium-sized. The rearrangement links TRBV19 to TRBJ2-2; a weak D match, TRBD1 (6 bases). In germline, CDR1 is LNHDA, CDR2 SQIVND (reference sequence). Trimming left V 5 bases short and J 5 bases short, with 15 bases between. There are 15 residues in the CDR3. CDR3 residues: CASSSDGTRTGELFF. The CDR3 DNA reads as TGTGCCAGTAGTTCCGACGGGACACGAACCGGGGAGCTGTTTTTT.

The chain links TRBV28 to TRBJ1-2; D is unclear. The CDR3 consists of 13 residues. V was shortened by 8 bases and J by 0 bases, with 10 bases between the two germline ends. Germline-derived CDR1 and CDR2 are MDHEN and SYDVKM. Here the CDR3 DNA reads TGTGCCAGCCTGACACAGCCTAACTATGGCTACACCTTC. Its protein product is CASLTQPNYGYTF.

In its sample, this clonotype ranks as medium-sized. This sequence joins TRBV6-1 and TRBJ2-7; D is uncertain. Germline CDR1 reads MNHNS; CDR2 reads SASEGT. This CDR3 spans 16 amino acids. Trimming stripped 2 bases from V and 0 bases from J, with 14 bases between. This chain's CDR3 is CASSEMMTASSYEQYF. DNA of the CDR3: TGTGCCAGCAGTGAAATGATGACGGCCAGCTCCTACGAGCAGTACTTC.

This chain links TRBV24-1 with TRBJ1-5; TRBD1 is a possible D gene (6 bases). Germline lookup yields CDR1 KGHDR and CDR2 SFDVKD. The CDR3 extends over 15 amino acids. Trimming cost V 0 bases and J 9 bases, with 14 bases left between them. As DNA, the CDR3 is TGTGCCACCAGTGATTTGGGCCCAGGGGATCGGCCCCAGCATTTT. It specifies CATSDLGPGDRPQHF.

This clonotype was observed a few times. This clone may be a read error of a much larger clone one base away. V and J are TRBV6-2 or TRBV6-3 and TRBJ2-5; D perhaps matches TRBD2 (5 bases). V shed 0 bases and J shed 9 bases, with 20 bases lying between them. CDR1 is MNHEY, CDR2 SVGEGT, per germline. The length of the CDR3 is 16 residues. This CDR3 is CASSYSMSGIGEPQYF. The CDR3 nucleotides read TGTGCCAGCAGTTACTCGATGTCGGGGATCGGGGAGCCCCAGTACTTC.

This clonotype is labeled medium-sized. V gene TRBV2 combines with J gene TRBJ2-5, with 10 bases fitting TRBD2. CDR1 SNHLY and CDR2 FYNNEI come from the germline V gene. The CDR3 extends over 15 amino acids. V dropped 4 bases and J dropped 4; count of bases not matched to a gene: 6. CDR3 sequence (DNA): TGTGCCAGCAGTGTTGCCGGGACTAGCGCAGAGACCCAGTACTTC. Protein: CASSVAGTSAETQYF. The variable domain in full, with the rest retrieved from reference TRBV2 and TRBJ2-5, is EPEVTQTPSHQVTQMGQEVILRCVPISNHLYFYWYRQILGQKVEFLVSFYNNEISEKSEIFDDQFSVERPDGSNFTLKIRSTKLEDSAMYFCASSVAGTSAETQYFGPGTRLLVL.

By frequency in the sample, this clonotype is medium-sized. J is TRBJ2-3 and V is TRBV7-9; the D gene is possibly TRBD1 (6 bases). The V end lost 7 bases, the J end lost 4 bases, and 9 bases lay between the germline ends. This CDR3 is built from 12 residues. Per the germline V gene, CDR1 is SEHNR and CDR2 is FQNEAQ (reference sequence). The CDR3 loop reads CASKQGADTQYF. The DNA of the CDR3 is TGTGCCAGCAAACAGGGTGCAGATACGCAGTATTTT.

This clonotype has ten or more counts. V and J are TRBV12-3 or TRBV12-4 and TRBJ2-7; no clear D gene. This CDR3 contains 14 residues. V was pared by 6 bases and J by 5 bases, with 17 bases between. The CDR3 sequence: CASSPRNLGHEQYF. Here the CDR3 DNA reads TGTGCCAGCAGCCCACGGAATCTCGGCCACGAGCAGTACTTC.